This T cell receptor (beta chain) was identified during a study of blood T cell repertoires in COVID-19. Background on the study: T cells, B-cell-depleted T cells, or PBMCs provided the cDNA or gDNA that served as material.

TCRdb keeps only in-frame clones here, not all; method: immunoSEQ multiplex PCR. The sample has 100,000 or so clones; about 86% are singletons. Trimming at V came to 4 bases and at J to 6 bases, leaving 17 bases not matched to a gene. From germline, CDR1 is SGHDT and CDR2 YYEEEE. The CDR3 covers 19 residues. The genes are TRBV5-6 and TRBJ2-2; 11 bases are shared with TRBD1. This sequence originates from a man older than 75 with acute or convalescent COVID-19. The sample was peripheral blood. The CDR3 sequence: CASSPLRDRGVKRPGELFF. The CDR3, as DNA: TGTGCCAGCAGCCCGCTCCGGGACAGGGGGGTAAAAAGGCCCGGGGAGCTGTTTTTT.